This T cell receptor beta chain comes out of a study of blood T cell repertoires in COVID-19. Study information: The United States, Italy and Spain were the sources of the acute and convalescent COVID-19 samples.

The protocol was immunoSEQ multiplex PCR, while the TCRdb copy is restricted to in-frame clones and leaves out a portion. This sample has 150,000 or so clones; more than 80% occur once, and the top ten carry around 12%. Everyone who took part was 18 to 89 years old, and they came from 24 US areas. Participants reported their clinical history, and cohort assignment relied on those reports. The CDR3 is 16 amino acids. CDR1 and CDR2 from the germline V gene are SEHNR and FQNEAQ (reference sequence). Trimming pared 5 bases from V and 6 bases from J, leaving 19 bases between. The V call is TRBV7-9, the J call TRBJ2-2, with D tentatively TRBD1 (6 bases). The receptor comes from a man between 50 and 59 years old who had recovered from COVID-19. Sequenced material: PBMCs or T cells enriched from blood (not recorded which). The CDR3 spells CASSPHREITSGELFF. DNA of the CDR3: TGTGCCAGCAGCCCCCACAGGGAAATCACATCCGGGGAGCTGTTTTTT.